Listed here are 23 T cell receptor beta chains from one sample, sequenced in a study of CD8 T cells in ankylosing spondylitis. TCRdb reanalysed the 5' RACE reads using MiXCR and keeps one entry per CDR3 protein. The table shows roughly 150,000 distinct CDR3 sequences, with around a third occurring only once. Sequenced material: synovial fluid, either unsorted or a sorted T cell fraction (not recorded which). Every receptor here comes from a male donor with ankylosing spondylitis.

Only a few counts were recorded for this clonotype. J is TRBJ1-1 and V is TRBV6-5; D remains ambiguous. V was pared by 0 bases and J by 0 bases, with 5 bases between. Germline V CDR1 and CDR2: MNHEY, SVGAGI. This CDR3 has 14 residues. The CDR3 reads CASSYSYMNTEAFF. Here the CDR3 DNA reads TGTGCCAGCAGTTACTCGTACATGAACACTGAAGCTTTCTTT.

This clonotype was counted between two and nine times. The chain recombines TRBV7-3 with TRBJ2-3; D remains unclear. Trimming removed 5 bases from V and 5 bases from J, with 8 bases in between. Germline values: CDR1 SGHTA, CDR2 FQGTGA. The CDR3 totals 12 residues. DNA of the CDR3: TGTGCCAGCAGCGCGGCACAAGATACGCAGTATTTT. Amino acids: CASSAAQDTQYF.

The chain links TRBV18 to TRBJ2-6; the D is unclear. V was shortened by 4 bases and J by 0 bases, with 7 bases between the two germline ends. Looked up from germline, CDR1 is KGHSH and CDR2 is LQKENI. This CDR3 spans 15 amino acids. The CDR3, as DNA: TGTGCCAGCTCACTGGAGTTCTCTGGGGCCAACGTCCTGACTTTC. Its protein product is CASSLEFSGANVLTF.

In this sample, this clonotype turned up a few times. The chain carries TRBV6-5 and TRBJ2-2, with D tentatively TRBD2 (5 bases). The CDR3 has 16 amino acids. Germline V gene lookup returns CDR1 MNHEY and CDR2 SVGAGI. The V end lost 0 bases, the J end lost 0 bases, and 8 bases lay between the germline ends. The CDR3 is CASSYSRAANTGELFF. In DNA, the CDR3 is TGTGCCAGCAGTTACTCGAGGGCCGCGAACACCGGGGAGCTGTTTTTT.

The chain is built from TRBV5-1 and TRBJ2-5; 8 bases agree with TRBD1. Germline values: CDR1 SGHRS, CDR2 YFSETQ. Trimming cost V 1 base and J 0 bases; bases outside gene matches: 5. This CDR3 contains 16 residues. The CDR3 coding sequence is TGCGCCAGCAGCTTGCAGGGGGCCACCGACCAAGAGACCCAGTACTTC. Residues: CASSLQGATDQETQYF.

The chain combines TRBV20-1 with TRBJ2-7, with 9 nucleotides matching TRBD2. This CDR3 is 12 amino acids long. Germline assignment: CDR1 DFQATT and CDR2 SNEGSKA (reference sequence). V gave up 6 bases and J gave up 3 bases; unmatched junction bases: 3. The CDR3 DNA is TGCAGTGCGCGGCGGGAGGGCTACGAGCAGTACTTC. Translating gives CSARREGYEQYF.

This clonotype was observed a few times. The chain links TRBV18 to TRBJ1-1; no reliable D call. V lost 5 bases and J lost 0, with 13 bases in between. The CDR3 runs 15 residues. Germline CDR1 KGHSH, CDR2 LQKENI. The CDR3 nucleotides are TGTGCCAGCTCATCGAGATTAGATGTGAACACTGAAGCTTTCTTT. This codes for CASSSRLDVNTEAFF.

CDR3 in amino acids: CSAEASGITYEQYF. CDR3 DNA: TGCAGTGCTGAGGCTAGCGGGATAACCTACGAGCAGTACTTC. The chain carries TRBV20-1 and TRBJ2-7; 9 bases line up with TRBD2. Germline lookup yields CDR1 DFQATT and CDR2 SNEGSKA (reference sequence). The trim removed 5 bases at V and 2 bases at J, leaving 7 bases unmatched. CDR3 length equals 14 residues.

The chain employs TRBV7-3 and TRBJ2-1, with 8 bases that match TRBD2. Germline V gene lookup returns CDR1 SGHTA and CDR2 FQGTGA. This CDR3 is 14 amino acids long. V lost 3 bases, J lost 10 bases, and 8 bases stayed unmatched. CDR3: CASSFAAEREEQFF. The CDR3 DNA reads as TGTGCCAGCAGCTTCGCGGCCGAGCGGGAGGAGCAGTTCTTC. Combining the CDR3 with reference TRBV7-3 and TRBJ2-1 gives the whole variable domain GAGVSQTPSNKVTEKGKYVELRCDPISGHTALYWYRQSLGQGPEFLIYFQGTGAADDSGLPNDRFFAVRPEGSVSTLKIQRTERGDSAVYLCASSFAAEREEQFFGPGTRLTVL.

In nucleotides, the CDR3 is TGCAGTGCTGGCCGGGACAGGGGGCTGAACGAGCAGTACTTC. Its protein is CSAGRDRGLNEQYF. This chain joins TRBV20-1 and TRBJ2-7; TRBD1 aligns across 12 bases. V was clipped by 5 bases and J by 5 bases; unmatched bases: 7. Germline V lookup: CDR1 DFQATT, CDR2 SNEGSKA (reference sequence). This CDR3 is 14 amino acids long.

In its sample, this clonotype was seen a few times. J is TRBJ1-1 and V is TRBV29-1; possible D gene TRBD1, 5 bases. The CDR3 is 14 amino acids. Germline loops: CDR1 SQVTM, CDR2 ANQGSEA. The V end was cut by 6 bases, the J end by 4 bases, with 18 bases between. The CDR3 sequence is CSVTSPPGGTEAFF. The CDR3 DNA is TGCAGCGTCACGAGTCCCCCCGGGGGCACTGAAGCTTTCTTT. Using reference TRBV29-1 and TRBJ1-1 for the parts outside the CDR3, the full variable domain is SAVISQKPSRDICQRGTSLTIQCQVDSQVTMMFWYRQQPGQSLTLIATANQGSEATYESGFVIDKFPISRPNLTFSTLTVSNMSPEDSSIYLCSVTSPPGGTEAFFGQGTRLTVV.

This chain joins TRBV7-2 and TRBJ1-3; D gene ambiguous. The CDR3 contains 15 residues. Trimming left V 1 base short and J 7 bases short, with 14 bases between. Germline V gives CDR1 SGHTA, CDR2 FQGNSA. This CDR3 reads CASSLDTQRANTIYF. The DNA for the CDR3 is TGTGCCAGCAGCTTAGACACCCAACGGGCGAACACCATATATTTT. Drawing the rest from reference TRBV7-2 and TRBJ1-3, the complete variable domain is GAGVSQSPSNKVTEKGKDVELRCDPISGHTALYWYRQSLGQGLEFLIYFQGNSAPDKSGLPSDRFSAERTGGSVSTLTIQRTQQEDSAVYLCASSLDTQRANTIYFGEGSWLTVV.

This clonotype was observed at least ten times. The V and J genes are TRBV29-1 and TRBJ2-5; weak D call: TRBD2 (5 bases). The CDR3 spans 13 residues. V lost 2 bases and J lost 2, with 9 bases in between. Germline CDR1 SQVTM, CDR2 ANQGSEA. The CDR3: CSVEFGVQETQYF. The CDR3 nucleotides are TGCAGCGTTGAATTCGGGGTACAAGAGACCCAGTACTTC. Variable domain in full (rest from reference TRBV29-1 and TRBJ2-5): SAVISQKPSRDICQRGTSLTIQCQVDSQVTMMFWYRQQPGQSLTLIATANQGSEATYESGFVIDKFPISRPNLTFSTLTVSNMSPEDSSIYLCSVEFGVQETQYFGPGTRLLVL.

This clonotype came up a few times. CDR3 DNA sequence: TGCAGCGTTGGGTTACAGGGAAGAAGGTCTGGCTACACCTTC. Amino acids: CSVGLQGRRSGYTF. The chain employs TRBV29-1 and TRBJ1-2; tentative D call: TRBD1 (6 bases). The CDR3 contains 14 residues. Per the germline V gene, CDR1 is SQVTM and CDR2 is ANQGSEA. The V end was cut by 4 bases, the J end by 7 bases, with 19 bases between.

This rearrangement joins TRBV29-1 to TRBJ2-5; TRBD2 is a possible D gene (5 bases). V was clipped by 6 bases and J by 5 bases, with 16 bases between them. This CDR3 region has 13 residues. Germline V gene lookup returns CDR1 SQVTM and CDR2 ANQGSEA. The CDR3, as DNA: TGCAGCGTCGGAGCCGCGGGTGGTGAGACCCAGTACTTC. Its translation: CSVGAAGGETQYF.

The CDR3 sequence: CASSFGLADNEQFF. The CDR3 nucleotides are TGTGCCAGCAGCTTCGGACTAGCGGACAATGAGCAGTTCTTC. The rearrangement links TRBV7-2 to TRBJ2-1; 10 bases are a match to TRBD2. CDR1 is SGHTA, CDR2 FQGNSA, per germline. The CDR3 contains 14 residues. Trimming took 3 bases from V and 5 from J; bases not matched to a gene: 1.

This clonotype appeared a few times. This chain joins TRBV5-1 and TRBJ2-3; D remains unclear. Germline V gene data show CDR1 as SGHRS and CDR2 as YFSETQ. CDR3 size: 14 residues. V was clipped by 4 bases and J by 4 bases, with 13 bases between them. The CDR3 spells CASSAARTADTQYF. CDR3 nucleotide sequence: TGCGCCAGCAGCGCGGCACGGACCGCAGATACGCAGTATTTT.

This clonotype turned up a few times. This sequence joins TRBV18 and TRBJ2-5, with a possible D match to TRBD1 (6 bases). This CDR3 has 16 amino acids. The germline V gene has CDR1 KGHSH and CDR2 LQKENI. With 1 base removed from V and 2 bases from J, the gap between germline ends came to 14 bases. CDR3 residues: CASSPLGGEEQETQYF. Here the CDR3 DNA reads TGTGCCAGCTCACCACTTGGGGGCGAGGAGCAAGAGACCCAGTACTTC.

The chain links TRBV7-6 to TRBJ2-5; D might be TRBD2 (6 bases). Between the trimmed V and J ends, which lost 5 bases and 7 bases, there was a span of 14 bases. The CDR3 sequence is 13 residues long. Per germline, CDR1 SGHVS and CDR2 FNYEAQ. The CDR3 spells CASSRDSGGTQYF. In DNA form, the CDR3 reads TGTGCCAGCAGCAGGGACTCTGGAGGGACCCAGTACTTC.

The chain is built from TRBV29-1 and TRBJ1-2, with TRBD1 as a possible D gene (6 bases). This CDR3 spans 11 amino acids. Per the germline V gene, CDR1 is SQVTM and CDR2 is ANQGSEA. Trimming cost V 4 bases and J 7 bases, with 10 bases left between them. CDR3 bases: TGCAGCGTTGCAGGGGCGGGTGGCTACACCTTC. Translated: CSVAGAGGYTF.

DNA for the CDR3: TGTGCCAGCAGCTTTCCCGTGGGGGGGGGCCGTGACCAAGAGACCCAGTACTTC. The encoded protein is CASSFPVGGGRDQETQYF. The J gene is TRBJ2-5, the V gene TRBV7-6; weak D call: TRBD2 (7 bases). Deletions cut 3 bases from V and 0 bases from J, with 20 bases between. The germline gives CDR1 SGHVS, CDR2 FNYEAQ. The CDR3 spans 18 residues.

The CDR3 loop is CASSSISLDSPLHF. The CDR3 DNA reads TGTGCCAGCAGTTCCATTTCCCTAGATTCACCCCTCCACTTT. This sequence joins TRBV5-5 and TRBJ1-6; D ambiguous. This CDR3 has 14 amino acids. V was clipped by 5 bases and J by 8 bases, with 14 bases between them. Germline V CDR1 and CDR2: SGHKS, YYEKEE (reference sequence). Complete variable domain (other parts from reference TRBV5-5 and TRBJ1-6): DAGVTQSPTHLIKTRGQQVTLRCSPISGHKSVSWYQQVLGQGPQFIFQYYEKEERGRGNFPDRFSARQFPNYSSELNVNALLLGDSALYLCASSSISLDSPLHFGNGTRLTVT.

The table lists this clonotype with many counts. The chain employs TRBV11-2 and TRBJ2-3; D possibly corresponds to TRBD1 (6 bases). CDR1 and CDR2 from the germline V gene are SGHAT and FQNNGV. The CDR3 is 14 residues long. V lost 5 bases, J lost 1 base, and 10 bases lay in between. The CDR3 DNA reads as TGTGCCAGCAGCCCCCGACAGGGCACAGATACGCAGTATTTT. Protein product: CASSPRQGTDTQYF.